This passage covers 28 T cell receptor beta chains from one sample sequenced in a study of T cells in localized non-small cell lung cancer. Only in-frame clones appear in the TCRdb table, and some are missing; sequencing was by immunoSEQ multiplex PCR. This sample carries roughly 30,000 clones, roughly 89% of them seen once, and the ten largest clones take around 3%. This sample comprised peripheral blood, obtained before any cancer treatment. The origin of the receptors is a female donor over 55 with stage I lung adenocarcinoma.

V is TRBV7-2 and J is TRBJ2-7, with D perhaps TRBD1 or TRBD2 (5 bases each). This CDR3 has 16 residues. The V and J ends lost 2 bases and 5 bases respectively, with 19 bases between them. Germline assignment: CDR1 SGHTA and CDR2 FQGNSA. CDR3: CASSLMSGTAGNEQYF. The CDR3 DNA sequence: TGTGCCAGCAGCTTAATGTCGGGGACCGCCGGCAACGAGCAGTACTTC.

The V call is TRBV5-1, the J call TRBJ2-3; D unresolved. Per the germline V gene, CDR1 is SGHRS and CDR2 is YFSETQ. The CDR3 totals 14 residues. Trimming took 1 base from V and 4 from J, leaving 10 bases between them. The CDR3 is CASSLHNGADTQYF. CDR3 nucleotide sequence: TGCGCCAGCAGCTTGCATAATGGGGCAGATACGCAGTATTTT.

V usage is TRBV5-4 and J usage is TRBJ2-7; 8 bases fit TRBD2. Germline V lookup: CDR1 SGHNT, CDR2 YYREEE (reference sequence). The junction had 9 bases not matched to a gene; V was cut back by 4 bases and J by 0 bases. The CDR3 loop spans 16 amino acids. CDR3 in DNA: TGTGCCAGCAGCCCCGATAGCGGGAAGAGCTCCTACGAGCAGTACTTC. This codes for CASSPDSGKSSYEQYF. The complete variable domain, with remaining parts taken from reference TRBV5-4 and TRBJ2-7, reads ETGVTQSPTHLIKTRGQQVTLRCSSQSGHNTVSWYQQALGQGPQFIFQYYREEENGRGNFPPRFSGLQFPNYSSELNVNALELDDSALYLCASSPDSGKSSYEQYFGPGTRLTVT.

The CDR3 loop reads CAISLGEDIQYF. CDR3 nucleotides: TGTGCCATCAGTTTGGGGGAGGACATTCAGTACTTC. The chain has TRBV10-3 and TRBJ2-4, with D tentatively TRBD2 (6 bases). CDR3 length equals 12 residues. The germline CDR1 and CDR2 sequences are ENHRY and SYGVKD. V dropped 5 bases and J dropped 8 bases, with 10 bases sitting between them.

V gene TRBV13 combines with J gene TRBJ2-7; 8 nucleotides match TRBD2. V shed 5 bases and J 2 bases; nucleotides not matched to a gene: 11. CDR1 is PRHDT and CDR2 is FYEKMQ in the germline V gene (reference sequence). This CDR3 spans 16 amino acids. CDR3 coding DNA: TGTGCCAGCAGCCTCGCCAGGGCGGGAGGCGCCTACGAGCAGTACTTC. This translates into CASSLARAGGAYEQYF.

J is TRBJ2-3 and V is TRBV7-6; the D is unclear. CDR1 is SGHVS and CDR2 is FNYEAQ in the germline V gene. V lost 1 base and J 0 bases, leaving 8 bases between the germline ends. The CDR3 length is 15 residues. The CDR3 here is CASSLVGSSTDTQYF. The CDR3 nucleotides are TGTGCCAGCAGCTTAGTGGGTTCTAGCACAGATACGCAGTATTTT. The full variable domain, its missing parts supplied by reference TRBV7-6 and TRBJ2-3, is GAGVSQSPRYKVTKRGQDVALRCDPISGHVSLYWYRQALGQGPEFLTYFNYEAQQDKSGLPNDRFSAERPEGSISTLTIQRTEQRDSAMYRCASSLVGSSTDTQYFGPGTRLTVL.

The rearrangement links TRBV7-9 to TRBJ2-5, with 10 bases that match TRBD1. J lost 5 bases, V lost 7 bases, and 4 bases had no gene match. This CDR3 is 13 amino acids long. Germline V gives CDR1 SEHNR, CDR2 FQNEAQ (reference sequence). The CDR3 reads CASTRGQGETQYF. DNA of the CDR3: TGTGCCAGCACCCGGGGACAGGGGGAGACCCAGTACTTC.

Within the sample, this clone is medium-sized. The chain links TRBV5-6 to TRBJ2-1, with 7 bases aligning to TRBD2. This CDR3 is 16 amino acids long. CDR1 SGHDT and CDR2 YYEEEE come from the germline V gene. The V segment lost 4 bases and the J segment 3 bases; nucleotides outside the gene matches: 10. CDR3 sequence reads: CASSPGLSGDYNEQFF. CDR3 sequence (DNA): TGTGCCAGCAGCCCAGGTTTGAGCGGGGACTACAATGAGCAGTTCTTC.

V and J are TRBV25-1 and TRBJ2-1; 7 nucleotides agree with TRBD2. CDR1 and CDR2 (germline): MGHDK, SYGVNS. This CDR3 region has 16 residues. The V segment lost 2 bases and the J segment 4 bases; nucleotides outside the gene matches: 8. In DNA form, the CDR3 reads TGTGCCAGCAGTGAAATTGCCCAGCGGGGATACAATGAGCAGTTCTTC. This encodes CASSEIAQRGYNEQFF.

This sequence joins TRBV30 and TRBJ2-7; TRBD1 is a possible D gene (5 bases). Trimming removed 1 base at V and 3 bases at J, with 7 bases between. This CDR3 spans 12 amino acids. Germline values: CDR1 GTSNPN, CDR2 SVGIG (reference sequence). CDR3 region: CAWSGQGYEQYF. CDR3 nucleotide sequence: TGTGCCTGGAGTGGGCAGGGCTACGAGCAGTACTTC.

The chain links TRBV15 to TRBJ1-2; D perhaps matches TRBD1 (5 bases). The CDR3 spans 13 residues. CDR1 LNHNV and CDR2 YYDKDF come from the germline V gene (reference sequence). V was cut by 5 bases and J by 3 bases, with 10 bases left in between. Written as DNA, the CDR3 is TGTGCCACCAGCCAACAGGTTCACTATGGCTACACCTTC. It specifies CATSQQVHYGYTF.

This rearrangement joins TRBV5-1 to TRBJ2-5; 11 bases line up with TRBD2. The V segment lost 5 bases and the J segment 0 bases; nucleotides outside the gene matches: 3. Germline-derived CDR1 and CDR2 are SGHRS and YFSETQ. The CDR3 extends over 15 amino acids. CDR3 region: CASSLAGGYQETQYF. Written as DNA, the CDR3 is TGCGCCAGCAGTTTAGCGGGAGGGTACCAAGAGACCCAGTACTTC.

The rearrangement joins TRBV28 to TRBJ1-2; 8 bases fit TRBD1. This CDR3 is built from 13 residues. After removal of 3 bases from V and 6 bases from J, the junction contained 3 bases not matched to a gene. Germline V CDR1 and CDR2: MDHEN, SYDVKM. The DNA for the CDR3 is TGTGCCAGCAGTTTCGACAGGGGAAATGGCTACACCTTC. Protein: CASSFDRGNGYTF.

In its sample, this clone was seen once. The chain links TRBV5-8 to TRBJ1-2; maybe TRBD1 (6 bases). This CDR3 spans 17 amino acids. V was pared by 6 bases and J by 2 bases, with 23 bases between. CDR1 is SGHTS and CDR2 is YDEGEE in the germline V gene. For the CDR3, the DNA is TGTGCCAGCACCTCCCCTATTCCAGGGGCGCCAAACTATGGCTACACCTTC. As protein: CASTSPIPGAPNYGYTF.

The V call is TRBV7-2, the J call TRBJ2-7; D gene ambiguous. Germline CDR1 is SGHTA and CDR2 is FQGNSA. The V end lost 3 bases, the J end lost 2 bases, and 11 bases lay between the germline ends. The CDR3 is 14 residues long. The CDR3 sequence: CASSLSSRAYEQYF. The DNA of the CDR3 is TGTGCCAGCAGCTTGTCTTCACGCGCCTACGAGCAGTACTTC.

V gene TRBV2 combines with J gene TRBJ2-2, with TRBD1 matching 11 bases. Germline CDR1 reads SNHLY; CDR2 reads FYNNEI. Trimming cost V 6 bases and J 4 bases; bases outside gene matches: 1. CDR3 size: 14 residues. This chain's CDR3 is CASSGQGATGELFF. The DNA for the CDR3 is TGTGCCAGCAGCGGACAGGGGGCCACCGGGGAGCTGTTTTTT.

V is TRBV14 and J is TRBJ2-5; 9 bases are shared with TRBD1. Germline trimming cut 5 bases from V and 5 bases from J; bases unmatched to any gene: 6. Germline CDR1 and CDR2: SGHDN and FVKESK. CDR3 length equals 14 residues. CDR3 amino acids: CASSVQGAEETQYF. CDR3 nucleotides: TGTGCCAGCAGCGTACAGGGGGCTGAGGAGACCCAGTACTTC.

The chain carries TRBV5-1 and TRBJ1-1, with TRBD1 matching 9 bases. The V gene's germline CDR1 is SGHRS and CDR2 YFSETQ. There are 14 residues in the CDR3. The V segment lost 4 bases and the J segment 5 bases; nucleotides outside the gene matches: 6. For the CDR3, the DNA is TGCGCCAGCAGCGGCACAGGGGGCCGAACTGAAGCTTTCTTT. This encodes CASSGTGGRTEAFF.

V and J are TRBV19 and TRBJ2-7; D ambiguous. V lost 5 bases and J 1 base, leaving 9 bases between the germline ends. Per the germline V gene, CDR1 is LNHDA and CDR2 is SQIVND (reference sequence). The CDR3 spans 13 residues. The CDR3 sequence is CASSPLVSYEQYF. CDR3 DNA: TGTGCCAGTAGTCCTCTCGTATCCTACGAGCAGTACTTC.

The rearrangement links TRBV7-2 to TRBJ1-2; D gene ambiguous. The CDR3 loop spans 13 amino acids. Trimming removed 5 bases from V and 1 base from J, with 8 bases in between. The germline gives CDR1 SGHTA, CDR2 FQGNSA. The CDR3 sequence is CASSRTVNYGYTF. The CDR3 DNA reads TGTGCCAGCAGCCGGACGGTTAACTATGGCTACACCTTC.

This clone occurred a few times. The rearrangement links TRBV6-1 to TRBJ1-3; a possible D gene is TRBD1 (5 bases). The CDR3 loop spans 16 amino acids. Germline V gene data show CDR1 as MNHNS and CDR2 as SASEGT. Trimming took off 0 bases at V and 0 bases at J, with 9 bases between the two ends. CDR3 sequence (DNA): TGTGCCAGCAGTGAAGCGGGGCACTCCTCTGGAAACACCATATATTTT. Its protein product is CASSEAGHSSGNTIYF.

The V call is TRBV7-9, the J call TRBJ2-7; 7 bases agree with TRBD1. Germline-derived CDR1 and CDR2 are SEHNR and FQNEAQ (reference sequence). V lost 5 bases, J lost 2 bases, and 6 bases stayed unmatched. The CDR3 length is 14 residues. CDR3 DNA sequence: TGTGCCAGCAGCCACCCGGGACAGACCTACGAGCAGTACTTC. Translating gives CASSHPGQTYEQYF.

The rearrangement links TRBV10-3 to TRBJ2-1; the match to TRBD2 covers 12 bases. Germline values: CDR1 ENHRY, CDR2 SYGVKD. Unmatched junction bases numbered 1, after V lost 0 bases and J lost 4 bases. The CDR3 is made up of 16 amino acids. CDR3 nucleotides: TGTGCCATCAGTGAGTCGACTAGCGGGAGATACAATGAGCAGTTCTTC. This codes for CAISESTSGRYNEQFF.

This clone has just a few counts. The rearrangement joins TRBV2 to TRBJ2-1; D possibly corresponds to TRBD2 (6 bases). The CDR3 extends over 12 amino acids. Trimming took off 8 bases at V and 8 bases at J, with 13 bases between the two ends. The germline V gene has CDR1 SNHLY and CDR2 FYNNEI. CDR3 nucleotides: TGTGCCAGCCGACCTCCGGGAGATGAGCAGTTCTTC. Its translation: CASRPPGDEQFF.

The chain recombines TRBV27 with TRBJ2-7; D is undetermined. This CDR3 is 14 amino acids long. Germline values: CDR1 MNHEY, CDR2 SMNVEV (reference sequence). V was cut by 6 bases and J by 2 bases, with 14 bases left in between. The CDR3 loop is CASRARAGPYEQYF. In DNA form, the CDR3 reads TGTGCCAGCAGAGCAAGGGCAGGACCCTACGAGCAGTACTTC.

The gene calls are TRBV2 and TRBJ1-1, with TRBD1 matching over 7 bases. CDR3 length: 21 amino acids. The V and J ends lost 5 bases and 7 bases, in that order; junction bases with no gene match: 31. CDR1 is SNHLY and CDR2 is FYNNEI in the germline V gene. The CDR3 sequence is CASSTHRDSPRRGHISNEAFF. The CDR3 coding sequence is TGTGCCAGCAGTACTCACCGGGACAGTCCACGCCGGGGGCATATTTCGAATGAAGCTTTCTTT.

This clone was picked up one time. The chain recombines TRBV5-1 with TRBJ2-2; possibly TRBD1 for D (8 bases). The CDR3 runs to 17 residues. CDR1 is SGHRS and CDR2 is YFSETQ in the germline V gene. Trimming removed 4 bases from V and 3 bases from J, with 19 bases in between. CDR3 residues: CASSPQRDRFDTGELFF. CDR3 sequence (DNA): TGCGCCAGCAGCCCGCAGCGGGACAGGTTTGACACCGGGGAGCTGTTTTTT.

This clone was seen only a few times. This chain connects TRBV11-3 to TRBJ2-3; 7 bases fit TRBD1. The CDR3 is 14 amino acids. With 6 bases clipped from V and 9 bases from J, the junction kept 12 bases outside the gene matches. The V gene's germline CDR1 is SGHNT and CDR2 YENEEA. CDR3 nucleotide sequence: TGTGCCAGCAGACTTAGCTTACCGGGACAGACGCAGTATTTT. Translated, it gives CASRLSLPGQTQYF.